This T cell receptor (beta chain) was recovered during a study of T cell responses to AZD1222 COVID-19 vaccine. CDR1 is ENHRY, CDR2 SYGVKD, per germline. The junction had 9 bases not matched to a gene; V was cut back by 6 bases and J by 2 bases. This CDR3 has 15 residues. Clones were read by immunoSEQ multiplex PCR, and TCRdb kept only the in-frame ones, dropping some. The sample holds 120,000 to 150,000 clones, about 90% seen once. This clonotype originated in an adult in good health. This specimen was peripheral blood, taken on day 0 of AZD1222 vaccination. The rearrangement uses TRBV10-3 and TRBJ2-5; 7 bases are shared with TRBD2. The CDR3 sequence is CAIRRGGAGQETQYF. CDR3 nucleotides: TGTGCCATCAGGAGGGGCGGAGCGGGGCAAGAGACCCAGTACTTC.